This T cell receptor beta chain was profiled in a study of blood T cell repertoires in COVID-19. Overall study context: Material from acute and convalescent COVID-19 was sourced from the United States, Italy and Spain.

Original analysis: Amplifying reference gene primers gave estimates of nucleated cell counts. Libraries were prepared by immunoSEQ multiplex PCR; TCRdb keeps only in-frame clonotypes and omits some of them. That table gives V, J and clone size, and the DNA gave D and trimming. The table records about 160,000 clones, approximately 91% of them present only once. The sequenced sample consisted of peripheral blood. The clonotype comes from a man aged 18 to 29 with acute or convalescent COVID-19.

The chain's CDR3 is CASSAQRANTEAFF. The CDR3 nucleotides are TGTGCCAGCAGCGCACAGCGGGCGAACACTGAAGCTTTCTTT. The chain has TRBV7-8 and TRBJ1-1; D gene unclear. CDR1 and CDR2 (germline): SGHVS, FQNEAQ. Trimming removed 5 bases at V and 1 base at J, with 11 bases between. The CDR3 spans 14 residues.